Presented here are 20 T cell receptor beta chains from one specimen sequenced in a study of CD8 T cells in ankylosing spondylitis (dated by TCRdb to about 2017). Overall study results and their limits: A TCR beta motif made up of several highly homologous amino acid variants appeared to be characteristic of blood from ankylosing spondylitis patients.

Libraries came from 5' RACE. The sequencer was an Illumina HiSeq 2500. TCRdb ran its own pipeline on the public reads, namely fastp trimming at Q25 and MiXCR clone calling, and kept in-frame beta chains. When rows share a CDR3 protein, they turn into one entry using the most common DNA and genes. Counted in this sample were around 770,000 distinct CDR3 sequences; roughly 10% of them appeared once. The ten largest clones capture more than 0.5% of the sample. The antigens for these receptors are not known. Material: blood, either unsorted or a sorted T cell fraction (not recorded which). The receptors derive from a male donor with ankylosing spondylitis.

This clonotype was seen a handful of times. The J gene is TRBJ2-1, the V gene TRBV11-3, with D perhaps TRBD2 (6 bases). V dropped 6 bases and J dropped 1 base, with 13 bases sitting between them. The CDR3 has 15 residues. CDR1 SGHNT and CDR2 YENEEA come from the germline V gene. The CDR3 nucleotides read TGTGCCAGCAGTCCGGAGGGCCGGTCCTACAATGAGCAGTTCTTC. It encodes CASSPEGRSYNEQFF.

V usage is TRBV5-1 and J usage is TRBJ2-1; no reliable D call. The germline V gene has CDR1 SGHRS and CDR2 YFSETQ. Trimming took off 5 bases at V and 9 bases at J, with 12 bases between the two ends. This CDR3 spans 12 amino acids. The CDR3 is CASRRSWGEQFF. CDR3 nucleotide sequence: TGCGCCAGCAGGAGATCTTGGGGTGAGCAGTTCTTC.

This chain uses TRBV25-1 with TRBJ2-1; 7 nucleotides line up with TRBD2. The CDR3 consists of 16 residues. The V segment lost 1 base and the J segment 3 bases; nucleotides outside the gene matches: 6. Germline V CDR1 and CDR2: MGHDK, SYGVNS. For the CDR3, the DNA is TGTGCCAGCAGTGAATCGGGGGGAGGGGACTACAATGAGCAGTTCTTC. It translates to CASSESGGGDYNEQFF.

V is TRBV6-1 and J is TRBJ2-7, with D perhaps matching TRBD1 or TRBD2 (5 bases each). The CDR3 sequence is 14 residues long. Germline V gives CDR1 MNHNS, CDR2 SASEGT. The V and J ends lost 3 bases and 0 bases respectively, with 9 bases between them. In DNA, the CDR3 is TGTGCCAGCAGTGATGGGGGTTTCTCCTACGAGCAGTACTTC. Its translation is CASSDGGFSYEQYF.

This clonotype was detected only a few times. V is TRBV9 and J is TRBJ2-1, with D possibly matching TRBD1 (5 bases). CDR3 length equals 14 residues. V was shortened by 1 base and J by 8 bases, with 13 bases between the two germline ends. The germline CDR1 and CDR2 sequences are SGDLS and YYNGEE. CDR3: CASSVTQASDEQFF. Here the CDR3 DNA reads TGTGCCAGCAGCGTAACACAGGCGTCTGATGAGCAGTTCTTC.

This clonotype was counted between two and nine times. CDR3 nucleotide sequence: TGTGCCATCAGTGAGTCTAGCGGACACAATGAGCAGTTCTTC. As protein: CAISESSGHNEQFF. This chain joins TRBV10-3 and TRBJ2-1, with a tentative D call TRBD2 (6 bases). Trimming pared 0 bases from V and 5 bases from J, leaving 8 bases between. CDR1 and CDR2 from the germline V gene are ENHRY and SYGVKD. This CDR3 is built from 14 residues.

This clonotype has ten or more counts. V is TRBV4-3 and J is TRBJ1-1; D is ambiguous. V lost 1 base and J 5 bases, leaving 14 bases between the germline ends. The CDR3 runs to 15 residues. The germline CDR1 and CDR2 sequences are LGHNA and YSLEER. CDR3 sequence: CASSQVQDLGTEAFF. DNA for the CDR3: TGCGCCAGCAGCCAAGTTCAGGACCTGGGAACTGAAGCTTTCTTT.

The sample holds a few counts of this clonotype. As DNA, the CDR3 is TGCGCCAGCACTCTGGGGGGTCCTGAAGCTTTCTTT. Its translation: CASTLGGPEAFF. The chain uses TRBV5-1 and TRBJ1-1, with a weak D call TRBD1 (5 bases). The CDR3 covers 12 residues. V shed 6 bases and J shed 6 bases, with 12 bases lying between them. Germline lookup yields CDR1 SGHRS and CDR2 YFSETQ.

This rearrangement joins TRBV7-9 to TRBJ2-1; D may be TRBD1 (6 bases). Trimming cost V 3 bases and J 10 bases, with 19 bases left between them. The CDR3 spans 15 residues. Germline CDR1 SEHNR, CDR2 FQNEAQ (reference sequence). Here the CDR3 reads CASSFDPRAGGEQFF. The CDR3 DNA reads TGTGCCAGCAGCTTCGACCCTCGTGCTGGGGGCGAGCAGTTCTTC.

This clonotype was detected only a few times. This sequence joins TRBV11-1 and TRBJ2-5; tentative D call: TRBD2 (6 bases). This CDR3 is 13 amino acids long. Trimming pared 5 bases from V and 5 bases from J, leaving 12 bases between. Germline V gives CDR1 SGHAT, CDR2 FQDESV (reference sequence). The CDR3 sequence: CASSPLARETQYF. For the CDR3, the DNA is TGTGCCAGCAGCCCACTAGCTCGCGAGACCCAGTACTTC.

This clonotype appeared many times. The chain links TRBV12-3 or TRBV12-4 to TRBJ2-5; 7 bases are shared with TRBD2. V shed 6 bases, J shed 3 bases, and the junction held 7 bases outside the gene matches. The CDR3 is made up of 14 amino acids. The CDR3 DNA reads as TGTGCCAGCAGCCACGGACTAGGAAAAGAGACCCAGTACTTC. Translating it yields CASSHGLGKETQYF.

This chain links TRBV11-2 with TRBJ1-5, with unresolved D. Germline V gene sequence: CDR1 SGHAT, CDR2 FQNNGV. The ends were cut back, 4 bases at V and 5 bases at J, with 6 bases in the middle. The CDR3 covers 12 residues. This chain's CDR3 is CASSSPHQPQHF. The CDR3 DNA sequence: TGTGCCAGCAGCTCCCCCCATCAGCCCCAGCATTTT.

The chain has TRBV20-1 and TRBJ1-3; D gene unclear. V lost 8 bases, J lost 0 bases, and 11 bases lay in between. From germline, CDR1 is DFQATT and CDR2 SNEGSKA (reference sequence). This CDR3 contains 13 residues. The CDR3 sequence is CSLKRISGNTIYF. CDR3 in DNA: TGCAGTCTAAAACGGATCTCTGGAAACACCATATATTTT.

This clonotype was picked up a small number of times. The gene calls are TRBV29-1 and TRBJ2-1, with unresolved D. Germline values: CDR1 SQVTM, CDR2 ANQGSEA. The CDR3 is made up of 12 amino acids. V gave up 5 bases and J gave up 8 bases, with 13 bases separating them. The CDR3 region is CSVYGQAHEQFF. The CDR3 nucleotides are TGCAGCGTTTACGGGCAGGCCCATGAGCAGTTCTTC.

This clonotype was recorded a few times. The chain employs TRBV7-2 and TRBJ1-2; D gene ambiguous. This CDR3 contains 14 residues. CDR1 and CDR2 (germline): SGHTA, FQGNSA. V was cut by 1 base and J by 8 bases, with 14 bases left in between. CDR3 amino acids: CASSLDKTSLGYTF. CDR3 nucleotide sequence: TGTGCCAGCAGCTTAGATAAAACATCCCTCGGCTACACCTTC. The variable domain in full, with the rest retrieved from reference TRBV7-2 and TRBJ1-2, is GAGVSQSPSNKVTEKGKDVELRCDPISGHTALYWYRQSLGQGLEFLIYFQGNSAPDKSGLPSDRFSAERTGGSVSTLTIQRTQQEDSAVYLCASSLDKTSLGYTFGSGTRLTVV.

This clonotype was observed many times. The chain is built from TRBV29-1 and TRBJ1-1, with a tentative D call TRBD1 (5 bases). V was cut by 4 bases and J by 1 base, with 10 bases left in between. Looked up from germline, CDR1 is SQVTM and CDR2 is ANQGSEA. The CDR3 loop spans 13 amino acids. The CDR3 here is CSVGSQGNTEAFF. The CDR3 DNA reads TGCAGCGTTGGCAGCCAGGGGAACACTGAAGCTTTCTTT.

This clonotype turned up a few times. The junction does not match germline at one end; this may be a read error. The chain recombines TRBV7-9 with TRBJ2-5; D call uncertain. From germline, CDR1 is SEHNR and CDR2 FQNEAQ (reference sequence). This CDR3 has 15 residues. The CDR3, as DNA: TGTGCCAGCAGCTTAATGATGTCAGACCAAGAGATCCAGTACTTC. This sequence encodes CASSLMMSDQEIQYF.

This clonotype was detected a few times. The rearrangement joins TRBV7-2 to TRBJ2-4, with D tentatively TRBD2 (5 bases). The CDR3 runs 13 residues. From germline, CDR1 is SGHTA and CDR2 FQGNSA. V was trimmed by 5 bases and J by 4 bases, leaving 9 bases between them. This CDR3 is CASSRTVKNIQYF. The CDR3 DNA is TGTGCCAGCAGCCGGACTGTAAAAAACATTCAGTACTTC.

There are many counts of this clonotype. The chain has TRBV6-2 or TRBV6-3 and TRBJ1-4; D remains ambiguous. The V end lost 7 bases, the J end lost 5 bases, and 17 bases lay between the germline ends. In germline, CDR1 is MNHEY, CDR2 SVGEGT. The CDR3 length is 15 residues. CDR3 in amino acids: CASTLRVNINEKLFF. The CDR3 DNA reads TGTGCCAGCACCCTCAGAGTAAACATCAATGAAAAACTGTTTTTT.

This clonotype was observed at least ten times. V is TRBV6-5 and J is TRBJ2-7, with D tentatively TRBD2 (5 bases). Germline V lookup: CDR1 MNHEY, CDR2 SVGAGI. V lost 0 bases and J lost 9, with 15 bases in between. The CDR3 spans 14 residues. The CDR3 bases are TGTGCCAGCAGTTACTCCCCCAGCGGTACGGGGCAGTACTTC. Translation gives CASSYSPSGTGQYF.